Listed below are T cell receptor beta chains from one sample, sequenced in a study of shared clonotypes between healthy human individuals. Produced via immunoSEQ multiplex PCR; TCRdb's table is partial and in-frame only. The repertoire has under 2,000,000 clones, over 85% of them found once; the top ten carry around 1%. The sequenced material came from naive CD8+ T cells sorted from blood. These receptors were collected from a man aged 18 to 30 in good health. Both conserved end residues are part of each CDR3. The order of the fields is V gene, CDR3 length, J gene, clone size, D gene, CDR3 DNA, CDR3 protein. The D gene is left open where the match is weak. Size is omitted from some rows. Given values are once, few, many or a class for expanded clones.

>TRBV25-1|14|TRBJ2-2|once|-
TGTGCCAGCAGTGATCTCGGAGAAGCCGGGGAGCTGTTTTTT
CASSDLGEAGELFF
>TRBV5-1|17|TRBJ1-4|once|TRBD1
TGCGCCAGCAGCATTGAAGGTCAGGGGGCTGGAGGTGAAAAACTGTTTTTT
CASSIEGQGAGGEKLFF
>TRBV6-1|12|TRBJ2-1|-|-
TGTGCCAGCAGCATTCTAGGTGATGAGCAGTTCTTC
CASSILGDEQFF
>TRBV28|14|TRBJ2-7|-|TRBD1
TGTGCCAGCAGTCCGGACAGGTACACCTACGAGCAGTACTTC
CASSPDRYTYEQYF
>TRBV7-2|18|TRBJ2-5|-|TRBD2
TGTGCCAGCAGCGGATGGGTGACTAGCGGGGGGGCGTTGGAGACCCAGTACTTC
CASSGWVTSGGALETQYF
>TRBV27|16|TRBJ2-4|-|TRBD2
TGTGCCAGCAGTTCCGGGACTAGCGGAACAAAAAACATTCAGTACTTC
CASSSGTSGTKNIQYF
>TRBV7-9|14|TRBJ2-7|-|TRBD2
TGTGCCAGCAGCTTAGAGCGGGAGACCTACGAGCAGTACTTC
CASSLERETYEQYF
>TRBV6-5|14|TRBJ1-3|-|-
TGTGCCAGCAGTTACAGGGATGCTGGAAACACCATATATTTT
CASSYRDAGNTIYF
>TRBV2|13|TRBJ2-7|once|TRBD1
TGTGCCAGCCACCCGGACAGGGTTAACGAGCAGTACTTC
CASHPDRVNEQYF
>TRBV11-2|15|TRBJ1-4|-|-
TGTGCCAGCAGCTTAGGAGGGGCCACTAATGAAAAACTGTTTTTT
CASSLGGATNEKLFF
>TRBV28|11|TRBJ1-3|-|-
TGTGCCAGCAGTCCTGGAAACACCATATATTTT
CASSPGNTIYF
>TRBV2|12|TRBJ1-1|-|-
TGTGCCAGCAGTGGCCTCCGGAATGAAGCTTTCTTT
CASSGLRNEAFF
>TRBV2|13|TRBJ2-7|-|-
TGTGCCAGCACCCCCCCGGGGGCTGACGAGCAGTACTTC
CASTPPGADEQYF
>TRBV5-1|15|TRBJ2-7|-|-
TGCGCCAGCAGCTTCGACAGTACGGGATTCTACGAGCAGTACTTC
CASSFDSTGFYEQYF
>TRBV4-1|16|TRBJ2-2|-|-
TGCGCCAGCAGCCAAGCTTCGGGAGCAAGGACCGGGGAGCTGTTTTTT
CASSQASGARTGELFF
>TRBV5-1|18|TRBJ2-5|-|TRBD2
TGCGCCAGCAGCTTGGCCGGCCTAGCGGGAGGGCCGGGGGAGACCCAGTACTTC
CASSLAGLAGGPGETQYF
>TRBV30|15|TRBJ2-7|-|TRBD1
TGTGCCTGGAGTATAGGGGGACAGGGTCTCTACGAGCAGTACTTC
CAWSIGGQGLYEQYF
>TRBV10-3|16|TRBJ1-2|-|-
TGTGCCATCAGTGACCTTGAAGACAGTACTAACTATGGCTACACCTTC
CAISDLEDSTNYGYTF
>TRBV19|14|TRBJ1-6|-|TRBD1
TGTGCCAGTAGTGGAAGACAGGGTAATTCACCCCTCCACTTT
CASSGRQGNSPLHF
>TRBV7-9|15|TRBJ2-5|-|TRBD2
TGTGCCAGCAGTTGGCTTAGCGGGACTCAAGAGACCCAGTACTTC
CASSWLSGTQETQYF
>TRBV5-4|11|TRBJ1-2|-|-
TGTGCCAGCGGCAGGGATAATGGCTACACCTTC
CASGRDNGYTF
>TRBV11-2|15|TRBJ2-7|-|TRBD1
TGTGCCAGCAGCTCAGGACAGGGGTGGGGTTACGAGCAGTACTTC
CASSSGQGWGYEQYF
>TRBV9|12|TRBJ1-1|-|-
TGTGCCAGCAGCGCACAGGCGACCGGAGCTTTCTTT
CASSAQATGAFF
>TRBV4-3|17|TRBJ1-2|-|-
TGCGCCAGCAGCCCGCACTTCGGGACGCCCGCCTCCTATGGCTACACCTTC
CASSPHFGTPASYGYTF
>TRBV7-9|14|TRBJ1-2|-|TRBD1
TGTGCCAGCAGCTTAGCGGGACAGGGTGACGGCTACACCTTC
CASSLAGQGDGYTF
>TRBV4-2|16|TRBJ1-6|-|-
TGTGCCAGCAGCCAAGACTCCACGGTTTTTAATTCACCCCTCCACTTT
CASSQDSTVFNSPLHF
>TRBV5-5|15|TRBJ1-1|-|TRBD1
TGTGCCAGCAGCGCTGGGACAGGGGCAAACACTGAAGCTTTCTTT
CASSAGTGANTEAFF
>TRBV5-1|17|TRBJ1-6|-|TRBD1
TGCGCCAGCAGCTTGGTAAACCGGGACAGTGATAATTCACCCCTCCACTTT
CASSLVNRDSDNSPLHF
>TRBV10-3|15|TRBJ2-3|-|TRBD2
TGTGCCATCAGTGAAGCACTAGCGGGGGGGGATACGCAGTATTTT
CAISEALAGGDTQYF
>TRBV4-1|16|TRBJ2-1|once|TRBD1
TGCGCCAGCAGCCAGTTGACAGGGGACCCTTACAATGAGCAGTTCTTC
CASSQLTGDPYNEQFF
>TRBV28|13|TRBJ1-2|-|-
TGTGCCAGCAGTTTAGGAGGGGGGGATGGCTACACCTTC
CASSLGGGDGYTF
>TRBV23-1|12|TRBJ1-1|-|-
TGCGCCAGCACCACCGGGGGGGCTGAAGCTTTCTTT
CASTTGGAEAFF
>TRBV4-1|15|TRBJ2-7|-|TRBD1
TGCGCCAGCAGCCAAGAACAGGGGGCGTACTACGAGCAGTACTTC
CASSQEQGAYYEQYF
>TRBV11-1|16|TRBJ2-1|-|-
TGTGCCAGCAGCCCGACGCTGGGCGGGGAAAACAATGAGCAGTTCTTC
CASSPTLGGENNEQFF
>TRBV29-1|14|TRBJ2-4|-|-
TGCAGCGTTGATGCAGGAGAAGCCAAAAACATTCAGTACTTC
CSVDAGEAKNIQYF
>TRBV4-3|14|TRBJ2-5|-|TRBD1
TGCGCCAGCAGCCCCTGGACAGGGGTAGAGACCCAGTACTTC
CASSPWTGVETQYF
>TRBV19|12|TRBJ2-5|-|-
TGTGCCAGTAGCGGGACACTAGAGACCCAGTACTTC
CASSGTLETQYF
>TRBV6-1|13|TRBJ2-7|-|-
TGTGCCAGCAGTGGGCAGGGGCCCTACGAGCAGTACTTC
CASSGQGPYEQYF
>TRBV2|14|TRBJ2-1|-|-
TGTGCCAGCCGCCCGGGGATTAACTACAATGAGCAGTTCTTC
CASRPGINYNEQFF
>TRBV10-3|16|TRBJ2-1|-|TRBD2
TGTGCCATCAGTGAGTTTAGGGGACTAGCGGGAAGTGAGCAGTTCTTC
CAISEFRGLAGSEQFF
>TRBV7-9|14|TRBJ2-1|-|TRBD2
TGTGCCAGCAGCACCCTAGCGGGAGTATATGAGCAGTTCTTC
CASSTLAGVYEQFF